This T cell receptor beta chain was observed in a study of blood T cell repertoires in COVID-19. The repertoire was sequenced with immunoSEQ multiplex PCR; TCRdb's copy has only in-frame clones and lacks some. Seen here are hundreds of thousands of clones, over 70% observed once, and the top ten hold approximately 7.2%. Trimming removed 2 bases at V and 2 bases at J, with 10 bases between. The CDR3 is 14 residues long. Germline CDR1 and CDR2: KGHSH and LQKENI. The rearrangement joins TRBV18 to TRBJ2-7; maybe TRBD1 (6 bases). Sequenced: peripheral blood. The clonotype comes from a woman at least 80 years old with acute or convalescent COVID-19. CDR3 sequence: CASSPARGPYEQYF. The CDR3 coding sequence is TGTGCCAGCTCACCAGCCAGGGGTCCCTACGAGCAGTACTTC.